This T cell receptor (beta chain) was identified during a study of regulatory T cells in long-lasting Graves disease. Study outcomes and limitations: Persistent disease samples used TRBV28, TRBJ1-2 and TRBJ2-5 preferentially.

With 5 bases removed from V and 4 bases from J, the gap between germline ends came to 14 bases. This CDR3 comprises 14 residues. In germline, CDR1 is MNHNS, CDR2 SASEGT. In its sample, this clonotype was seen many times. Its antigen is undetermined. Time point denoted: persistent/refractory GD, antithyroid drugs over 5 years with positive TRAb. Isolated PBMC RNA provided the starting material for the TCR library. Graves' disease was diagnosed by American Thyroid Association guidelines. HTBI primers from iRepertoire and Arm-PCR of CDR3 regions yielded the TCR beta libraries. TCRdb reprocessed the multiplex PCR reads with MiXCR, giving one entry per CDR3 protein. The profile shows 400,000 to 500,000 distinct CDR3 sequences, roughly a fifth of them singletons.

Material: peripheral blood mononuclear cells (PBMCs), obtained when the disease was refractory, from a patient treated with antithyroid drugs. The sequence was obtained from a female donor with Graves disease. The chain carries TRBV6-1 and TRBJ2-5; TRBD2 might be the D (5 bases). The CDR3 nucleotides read TGTGCCAGCAGTATGGACTCGATGGGAGAGACCCAGTACTTC. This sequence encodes CASSMDSMGETQYF.